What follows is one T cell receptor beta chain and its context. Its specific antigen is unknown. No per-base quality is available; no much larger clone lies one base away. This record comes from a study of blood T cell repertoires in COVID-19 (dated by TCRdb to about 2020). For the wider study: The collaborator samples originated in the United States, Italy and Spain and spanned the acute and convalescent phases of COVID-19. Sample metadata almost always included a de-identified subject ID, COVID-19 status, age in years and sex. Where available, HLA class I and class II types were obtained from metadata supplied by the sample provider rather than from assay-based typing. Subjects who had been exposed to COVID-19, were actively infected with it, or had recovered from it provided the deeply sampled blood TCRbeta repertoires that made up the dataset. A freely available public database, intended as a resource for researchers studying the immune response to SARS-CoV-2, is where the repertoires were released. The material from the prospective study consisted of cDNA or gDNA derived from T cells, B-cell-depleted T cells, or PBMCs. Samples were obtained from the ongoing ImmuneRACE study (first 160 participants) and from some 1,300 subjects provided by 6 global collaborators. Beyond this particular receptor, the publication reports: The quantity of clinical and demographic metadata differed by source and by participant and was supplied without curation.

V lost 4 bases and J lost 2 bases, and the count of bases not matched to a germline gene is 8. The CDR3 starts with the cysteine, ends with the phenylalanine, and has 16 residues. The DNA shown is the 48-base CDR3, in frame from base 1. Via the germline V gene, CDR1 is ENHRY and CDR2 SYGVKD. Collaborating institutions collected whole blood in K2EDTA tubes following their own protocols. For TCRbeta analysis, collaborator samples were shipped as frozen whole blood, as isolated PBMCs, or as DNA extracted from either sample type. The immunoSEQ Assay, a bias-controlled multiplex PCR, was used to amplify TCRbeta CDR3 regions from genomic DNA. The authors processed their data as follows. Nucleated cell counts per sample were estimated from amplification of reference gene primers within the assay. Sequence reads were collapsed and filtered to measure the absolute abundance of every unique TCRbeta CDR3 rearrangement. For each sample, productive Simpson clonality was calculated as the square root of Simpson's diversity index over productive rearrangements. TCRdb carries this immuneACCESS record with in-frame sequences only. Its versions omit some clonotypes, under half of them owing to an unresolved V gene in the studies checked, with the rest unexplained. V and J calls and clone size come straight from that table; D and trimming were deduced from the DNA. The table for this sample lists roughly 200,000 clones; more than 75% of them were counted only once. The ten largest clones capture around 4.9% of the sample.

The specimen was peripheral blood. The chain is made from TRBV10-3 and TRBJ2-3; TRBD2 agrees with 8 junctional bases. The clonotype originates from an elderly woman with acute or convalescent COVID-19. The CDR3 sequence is CAISGPTSANTDTQYF. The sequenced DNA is TGTGCCATCAGTGGTCCGACTAGCGCGAACACAGATACGCAGTATTTT.